The entry below gives a single TCR beta chain sequence along with its context. Its cognate antigen is unknown. TCRdb keeps only in-frame clones here, not all; method: immunoSEQ multiplex PCR. The data show 350,000 to 400,000 clones, with approximately 86% seen just once and approximately 3.7% held by the top ten. This sample was included in a study of Ad26.COV2.S vaccination and SARS-CoV-2 variants. The study, taken as a whole, reports: Vaccine and placebo groups showed comparable non-spike TCR breadth.

The treatment denotes: 15 to 20 received Ad26.COV2.S at low or high dose, single or two shots; a few received placebo; per-sample allocation not given. All samples were drawn on day 63, counting from the first vaccine or placebo injection. An Ad26 vector was used to express Wuhan-strain SARS-CoV-2 spike as the vaccine. CDR1 LGHDT and CDR2 YNNKEL come from the germline V gene (reference sequence). The CDR3 runs 16 residues. The ends were cut back, 3 bases at V and 1 base at J, with 15 bases in the middle. The source material was peripheral blood, sampled in a trial of Ad26.COV2.S vaccine versus placebo. V and J are TRBV3-1 (or the pseudogene TRBV3-2) and TRBJ2-5; D is undetermined. The source of this sequence is a person aged 18-65 years who received the Ad26.COV2.S COVID-19 vaccine or a placebo. CDR3 sequence reads: CASSQVRHPLQETQYF. The DNA of the CDR3 is TGTGCCAGCAGCCAGGTCAGACACCCTCTCCAAGAGACCCAGTACTTC.